The T cell receptor (beta chain) under discussion was sequenced for a study of cytomegalovirus exposure and HLA in healthy donors. General study results and limits: In an earlier analysis, about 87% or about 30%: the productive usage of most TCR beta V segments. Some public TCRs appeared in many individuals, while most sequences were rare.

Remarks on this clone: Antigen specificity is unknown.

This CDR3 comprises 16 residues. Trimming took 4 bases from V and 0 from J; bases not matched to a gene: 6. CDR1 is SGDLS and CDR2 is YYNGEE in the germline V gene. The PCR had 60 Vbeta and 13 Jbeta primers. Data came from immunoSEQ multiplex PCR; TCRdb stores just in-frame clones and leaves some out. Recorded here are 200,000 to 250,000 clones; the top ten clones represent around 0.95%. The sequence came from a young woman in good health and CMV-seropositive. The sequenced material came from PBMCs. This rearrangement joins TRBV9 to TRBJ2-2; 7 nucleotides line up with TRBD2. CDR3 sequence: CASSIFLAANTGELFF. CDR3 bases: TGTGCCAGCAGCATCTTCCTAGCGGCGAACACCGGGGAGCTGTTTTTT.